This TCR beta chain originates from a study of CD8 T cells in Susac syndrome. The V gene lost 6 bases and the J gene lost 4 bases, with 13 bases spanning the gap. The CDR3 totals 12 residues. The V gene's germline CDR1 is DFQATT and CDR2 SNEGSKA (reference sequence). CD8+ and CD4+ T cells taken from blood had their TCR beta sequenced. The multiple sclerosis control cohort comprised treatment-naive individuals presenting with stable or active relapsing-remitting disease. Isolation of CD8+ and CD4+ T cells was performed negatively, whereas enrichment of TEMRA cells was done by FACS. Reverse transcription of about 0.5 to 1 ug RNA was carried out with random hexamers. Across 54 Vbeta and 13 Jbeta, TCR beta CDR3 was amplified with immunoSEQ multiplex PCR. Each CDR3 protein gets one entry after TCRdb re-called the immunoSEQ multiplex PCR reads with MiXCR. The sample consists of fewer than 200,000 distinct CDR3 sequences, around 96% of them appearing once.

The specimen was CD8+ T cells from PBMCs. This clonotype was sampled from a human donor with multiple sclerosis. V and J are TRBV20-1 and TRBJ2-7; possible D gene TRBD2, 6 bases. The CDR3 protein is CSANLGLYEQYF. Written as DNA, the CDR3 is TGCAGTGCCAACCTGGGACTTTACGAGCAGTACTTC.